This T cell receptor (beta chain) appears in the sequencing data of a study of T cells in Graves' hyperthyroidism and ophthalmopathy. Hyperthyroidism, newly diagnosed and lasting under 2 months, affected patients aged 18 to 65. Regions amplified from RNA transcripts were the TCR beta CDR3 regions. HTBI primers drove first-round RT-PCR of the TCR CDR3. TCRdb redid the calling of the multiplex PCR reads with MiXCR, one entry per CDR3 protein. This table holds 750,000 to 950,000 distinct CDR3 sequences, 35% to 40% found once. Germline V gene data show CDR1 as SGHTA and CDR2 as FQGNSA. The CDR3 spans 13 residues. Trimming cost V 3 bases and J 5 bases, with 11 bases left between them. This clonotype was seen only a few times. This clone may be a read error of a much larger clone one base away.

The sample was blood. This TCR derives from a man younger than 30 with Graves' hyperthyroidism. The chain uses TRBV7-2 and TRBJ2-7; D is perhaps TRBD1 (7 bases). The CDR3 region has the DNA TGTGCCAGCAGCTTTGGAGGGGGCCACGAGCAGTACTTC. Translated, it gives CASSFGGGHEQYF.